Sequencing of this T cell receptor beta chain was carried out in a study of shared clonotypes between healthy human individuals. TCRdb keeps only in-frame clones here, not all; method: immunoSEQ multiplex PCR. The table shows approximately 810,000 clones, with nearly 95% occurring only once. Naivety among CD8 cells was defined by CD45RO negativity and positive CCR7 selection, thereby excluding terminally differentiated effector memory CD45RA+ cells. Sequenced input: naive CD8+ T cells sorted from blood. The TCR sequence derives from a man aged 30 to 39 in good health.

This chain's CDR3 is CARIKQRFYGYTF. The DNA for the CDR3 is TGTGCCAGGATTAAACAGAGATTCTATGGCTACACCTTC. The chain employs TRBV25-1 and TRBJ1-2; D unclear. V was cut by 9 bases and J by 4 bases, with 15 bases left in between. The CDR3 runs to 13 residues. Looked up from germline, CDR1 is MGHDK and CDR2 is SYGVNS.